These 26 T cell receptor beta chains were sequenced from one sample in a study of T cells in women clearing cervical HPV infection. This table comes from immunoSEQ multiplex PCR, and its TCRdb copy is limited to in-frame clones, with some not included. Its table records 30,000 to 35,000 clones. The sample was blood buffy coat. The receptors were gathered from a woman aged 18 to 75 with a cervical HPV16 infection that either progressed to CIN3+ or cleared (not recorded which).

Regarding this clone: The CDR3 end falls 3 residues outside the read, so it is completed with the germline J gene. The chain is built from TRBV6-2 or TRBV6-3 and TRBJ1-2, with D tentatively TRBD1 (5 bases). Germline V gives CDR1 MNHEY, CDR2 SVGEGT. The CDR3 runs to 14 residues. CDR3 sequence: CASQLTAAGYDYTF. The sequenced part of the CDR3 DNA is TGTGCCAGCCAATTGACAGCTGCTGGTTACGAC.

A note on this clone: The CDR3 is cut off 3 residues early in the read; its end comes from the germline J gene. The genes are TRBV2 and TRBJ1-3; D might be TRBD1 (6 bases). Trimming took off 10 bases at V and 0 bases at J, with 16 bases between the two ends. Germline lookup yields CDR1 SNHLY and CDR2 FYNNEI. The CDR3 totals 15 residues. The chain's CDR3 is CANRRQVLSGNTIYF. The sequenced part of the CDR3 DNA is TGTGCCAACAGAAGACAGGTTCTCTCTGGAAACACC.

The CDR3: CARSDRGLGEQFF. CDR3 DNA, as far as it was read: TGTGCCAGATCGGACAGGGGGCTCGGTGAG. The chain uses TRBV5-4 and TRBJ2-1; 11 bases align to TRBD1. Read coverage stops 3 residues before the CDR3 terminus; the germline J gene supplies the remainder. J lost 9 bases, V lost 8 bases, and 7 bases had no gene match. This CDR3 is 13 amino acids long. The germline V gene encodes CDR1 SGHNT and CDR2 YYREEE (reference sequence).

As for this clone: The sequence runs out 3 residues before the end of the CDR3; the remainder is reconstructed from the germline J gene. V usage is TRBV11-2 and J usage is TRBJ2-7; 7 bases are a match to TRBD2. CDR1 and CDR2 from the germline V gene are SGHAT and FQNNGV. J lost 3 bases, V lost 1 base, and 6 bases had no gene match. The CDR3 contains 15 residues. This chain's CDR3 is CASSLGLAGVYEQYF. The sequenced part of the CDR3 DNA is TGTGCCAGCAGCTTAGGATTAGCGGGCGTCTACGAG.

Note on this clone: The missing CDR3 end, 3 residues past where the read stops, is filled in from the germline J gene. The same CDR3 is also encoded by other DNA sequences in this sample. This chain joins TRBV7-2 and TRBJ1-3; D unresolved. V lost 2 bases, J lost 2 bases, and 10 bases lay in between. This CDR3 is built from 15 residues. Looked up from germline, CDR1 is SGHTA and CDR2 is FQGNSA. CDR3 sequence reads: CASSLWARAGNTIYF. The CDR3 bases that were read are TGTGCCAGCAGCTTATGGGCCCGCGCTGGAAACACC. Drawing the rest from reference TRBV7-2 and TRBJ1-3, the complete variable domain is GAGVSQSPSNKVTEKGKDVELRCDPISGHTALYWYRQSLGQGLEFLIYFQGNSAPDKSGLPSDRFSAERTGGSVSTLTIQRTQQEDSAVYLCASSLWARAGNTIYFGEGSWLTVV.

Concerning this clone: The read is 3 residues too short to cover the CDR3 end, so that end is filled in from the germline J gene. The V and J genes are TRBV18 and TRBJ2-3; 10 bases agree with TRBD2. After removal of 6 bases from V and 2 bases from J, the junction contained 11 bases not matched to a gene. The length of the CDR3 is 17 residues. The germline gives CDR1 KGHSH, CDR2 LQKENI. The covered CDR3 bases are TGTGCCAGCTCCGCTAACAATCTAGCGGGAGACACAGATACG. Translating it yields CASSANNLAGDTDT. The entire CDR3 sequence reads CASSANNLAGDTDTQYF.

Regarding this clone: The read terminates 3 residues before the CDR3 end, so the remaining end is supplied by the germline J gene. This rearrangement joins TRBV10-3 to TRBJ2-3, with D possibly TRBD2 on 6 matching bases. CDR1 is ENHRY, CDR2 SYGVKD, per germline. V shed 11 bases and J shed 3 bases, with 18 bases lying between them. This CDR3 comprises 14 residues. CDR3 protein: CAATRGLGTDTQYF. The part of the CDR3 DNA that was read is TGTGCCGCTACCCGGGGGTTAGGAACAGATACG.

Points on this clone: Sequencing ends 3 residues short of the CDR3 end; the germline J gene provides the rest. The rearrangement uses TRBV10-3 and TRBJ2-7; D is perhaps TRBD2 (7 bases). V was trimmed by 3 bases and J by 0 bases, leaving 12 bases between them. This CDR3 is built from 15 residues. The germline gives CDR1 ENHRY, CDR2 SYGVKD. CDR3 bases read: TGTGCCATCAGTGACAGTGCGGGGGCCTCCTACGAG. It yields the protein CAISDSAGASYE. The complete CDR3 protein is CAISDSAGASYEQYF.

CDR3 protein: CASSPPDSFYGQYF. The part of the CDR3 DNA that was read is TGTGCCAGCAGTCCGCCGGACAGTTTCTATGGT. This sequence joins TRBV6-2 or TRBV6-3 and TRBJ2-4, with D possibly matching TRBD1 (6 bases). The CDR3 extends 3 residues past the end of the read, so its final part is completed from the germline J gene. The CDR3 runs to 14 residues. Germline loops: CDR1 MNHEY, CDR2 SVGEGT.

About this clone: The read stops 3 residues short of the end of the CDR3; the missing end is completed from the germline J gene. The gene calls are TRBV7-9 and TRBJ2-2; tentative D call: TRBD2 (5 bases). This CDR3 spans 14 amino acids. Germline V gene sequence: CDR1 SEHNR, CDR2 FQNEAQ (reference sequence). Between the trimmed V and J ends, which lost 3 bases and 10 bases, there was a span of 15 bases. CDR3: CASSLSGGGEELFF. CDR3 DNA, as far as it was read: TGTGCCAGCAGCTTGAGCGGAGGCGGTGAGGAG.

A note on this clone: The observed sequence ends 3 residues before the CDR3 terminus, with the missing tail filled in from the germline J gene. The chain has TRBV10-1 and TRBJ1-2, with 9 bases matching TRBD1. Germline V gives CDR1 WNHNN, CDR2 SYGVQD (reference sequence). The CDR3 is 14 residues long. CDR3 bases read: TGCGCCAGCCCCACCTGGGACAGGGAATACGAC. Translated: CASPTWDREYD. The whole CDR3 sequence is CASPTWDREYDYTF.

As concerns this clone: The junction does not match germline at one end; this may be a read error. The read ends 3 residues shy of where the CDR3 ends; the end is completed using the germline J gene. The V and J genes are TRBV30 and TRBJ2-3; D not certain. The germline V gene encodes CDR1 GTSNPN and CDR2 SVGIG (reference sequence). The CDR3 loop spans 13 amino acids. The chain's CDR3 is CAWSVTPPETQYF. CDR3 DNA, as far as it was read: TGTGCCTGGAGTGTAACCCCTCCAGAGACG.

On this clone: The read ends 3 residues before the CDR3 terminus; that terminus is restored from the germline J gene. The chain links TRBV28 to TRBJ2-2; D is possibly TRBD1 (5 bases). The germline CDR1 and CDR2 sequences are MDHEN and SYDVKM. This CDR3 is 14 amino acids long. The V and J ends lost 6 bases and 2 bases respectively, with 10 bases between them. The CDR3 bases that were read are TGTGCCAGCAGCCCCACAGGAAACACCGGGGAG. Translating it yields CASSPTGNTGE. The complete CDR3 protein is CASSPTGNTGELFF.

Worth noting for this clone: The CDR3 end is not reached by the read, which stops 3 residues before it; the germline J gene fills it in. This chain joins TRBV7-8 and TRBJ1-1, with 8 bases fitting TRBD1. This CDR3 has 15 residues. Trimming at V came to 5 bases and at J to 5 bases, leaving 10 bases not matched to a gene. Germline-derived CDR1 and CDR2 are SGHVS and FQNEAQ. Partial CDR3 DNA: TGTGCCAGCAGCCCCTACAGGGGGGTTGGGACTGAA. Translation: CASSPYRGVGTE. The CDR3 in full is CASSPYRGVGTEAFF.

In regard to this clone: The read falls 3 residues short of the CDR3 end, and the missing part is taken from the germline J gene. The chain combines TRBV11-2 with TRBJ2-5; 8 nucleotides agree with TRBD1. Germline CDR1 SGHAT, CDR2 FQNNGV. The junction had 6 bases not matched to a gene; V was cut back by 4 bases and J by 2 bases. CDR3 length equals 15 residues. The CDR3 region is CASSYSGTGQETQYF. The sequenced CDR3 bases are TGTGCCAGCAGCTACTCCGGGACAGGTCAAGAGACC.

As concerns this clone: The read ends 3 residues shy of where the CDR3 ends; the end is completed using the germline J gene. The V call is TRBV20-1, the J call TRBJ1-5, with 11 bases lining up with TRBD1. The V gene end was trimmed by 5 bases and the J gene end by 4 bases; junction bases not matched to a gene: 4. CDR3 length: 14 amino acids. Germline V CDR1 and CDR2: DFQATT, SNEGSKA (reference sequence). The covered CDR3 bases are TGCAGTGCTCAGGACAGGGGGCTAAATCAGCCC. Protein product: CSAQDRGLNQP. The full CDR3 protein reads CSAQDRGLNQPQHF.

As regards this clone: The read finishes 3 residues shy of the CDR3 end, and the germline J gene is used to complete it. The chain couples TRBV7-3 to TRBJ2-3; perhaps TRBD2 as D (7 bases). CDR1 SGHTA and CDR2 FQGTGA come from the germline V gene. Trimming took 3 bases from V and 6 from J, leaving 16 bases between them. The CDR3 runs 15 residues. The sequenced part of the CDR3 DNA is TGTGCCAGCAGCTTGGGGGGGGCCAGTCTCGATACG. Its protein product is CASSLGGASLDT. The entire CDR3 protein reads CASSLGGASLDTQYF. Filled out from reference TRBV7-3 and TRBJ2-3, the complete variable domain reads GAGVSQTPSNKVTEKGKYVELRCDPISGHTALYWYRQSLGQGPEFLIYFQGTGAADDSGLPNDRFFAVRPEGSVSTLKIQRTERGDSAVYLCASSLGGASLDTQYFGPGTRLTVL.

Comments on this clone: The read terminates 3 residues ahead of where the CDR3 ends, so the germline J gene completes it. Other DNA sequences in the sample encode the same CDR3. This chain links TRBV5-1 with TRBJ1-3, with D possibly matching TRBD1 (6 bases). CDR1 and CDR2 (germline): SGHRS, YFSETQ. This CDR3 spans 16 amino acids. V was pared by 5 bases and J by 0 bases, with 15 bases between. CDR3 DNA (partial): TGCGCCAGCAGACCGACAGGACCGTTCTCTGGAAACACC. This sequence encodes CASRPTGPFSGNT. The whole CDR3 protein reads CASRPTGPFSGNTIYF.

Remarks on this clone: The read falls 3 residues short of the CDR3 end, and the missing part is taken from the germline J gene. The rearrangement uses TRBV2 and TRBJ2-3; 11 bases fit TRBD2. This CDR3 has 15 amino acids. Germline values: CDR1 SNHLY, CDR2 FYNNEI. The CDR3 region is CASRGLAGIQETQYF. CDR3 bases read: TGTGCCAGCAGAGGACTAGCGGGTATCCAAGAGACG.

For this clone: Sequencing ends 3 residues short of the CDR3 end; the germline J gene provides the rest. V gene TRBV11-2 combines with J gene TRBJ1-1; no definite D call. The CDR3 is 15 amino acids. Germline-derived CDR1 and CDR2 are SGHAT and FQNNGV. V was pared by 1 base and J by 1 base, with 10 bases between. The chain's CDR3 is CASSLVLWPNTEAFF. The CDR3 DNA, read in part, is TGTGCCAGCAGCTTAGTCCTGTGGCCGAACACTGAA.

In regard to this clone: The CDR3 end falls 3 residues outside the read, so it is completed with the germline J gene. The V gene is TRBV20-1, the J gene TRBJ1-1; 7 positions match TRBD1. V was clipped by 1 base and J by 5 bases; unmatched bases: 16. The germline V gene has CDR1 DFQATT and CDR2 SNEGSKA (reference sequence). The CDR3 is 17 amino acids. CDR3 sequence: CSARVTALDRAKTEAFF. CDR3 bases read: TGCAGTGCTAGAGTAACAGCCCTAGACAGGGCGAAAACTGAA.

As to this clone: The read gets to within 3 residues of the CDR3 end, and the germline J gene fills in the rest. This chain connects TRBV19 to TRBJ1-1, with D possibly TRBD1 on 5 matching bases. This CDR3 region has 16 residues. V lost 3 bases to trimming and J lost 1 base, with 15 bases between them. In germline, CDR1 is LNHDA, CDR2 SQIVND (reference sequence). The DNA read from the CDR3 is TGTGCCAGTAGTATTCTACAGGCCTGGAAGAACACTGAA. It yields the protein CASSILQAWKNTE. The entire CDR3 protein reads CASSILQAWKNTEAFF. Full variable domain (rest looked up from reference TRBV19 and TRBJ1-1): DGGITQSPKYLFRKEGQNVTLSCEQNLNHDAMYWYRQDPGQGLRLIYYSQIVNDFQKGDIAEGYSVSREKKESFPLTVTSAQKNPTAFYLCASSILQAWKNTEAFFGQGTRLTVV.

To note about this clone: The missing CDR3 end, 3 residues past where the read stops, is filled in from the germline J gene. The rearrangement joins TRBV14 to TRBJ1-2; TRBD1 matches at 7 bases. The CDR3 is 14 amino acids. Germline-derived CDR1 and CDR2 are SGHDN and FVKESK. The chain's CDR3 is CASSQARQGGGYTF. The covered CDR3 bases are TGTGCCAGCAGCCAAGCGCGACAGGGTGGCGGC.

With regard to this clone: The read gets to within 3 residues of the CDR3 end, and the germline J gene fills in the rest. The chain is built from TRBV10-3 and TRBJ2-1, with TRBD1 matching over 10 bases. The germline V gene has CDR1 ENHRY and CDR2 SYGVKD. The CDR3 covers 15 residues. V shed 6 bases and J 9 bases; nucleotides not matched to a gene: 11. CDR3 DNA (partial): TGTGCCATCAGCCCCGGGACAGGGGCGGCCGGTGAG. Protein product: CAISPGTGAAGE. The CDR3 reads in full as CAISPGTGAAGEQFF.

In regard to this clone: The read ends 3 residues before the CDR3 terminus; that terminus is restored from the germline J gene. The chain uses TRBV30 and TRBJ2-2, with D unclear. CDR1 and CDR2 from the germline V gene are GTSNPN and SVGIG (reference sequence). The CDR3 loop spans 14 amino acids. Partial CDR3 DNA: TGTGCCTGGAGTGTATCCGGGTTTCATTCACCG. Residues: CAWSVSGFHSP. The CDR3 in full is CAWSVSGFHSPLFF.

Worth noting for this clone: The junction departs from the called germline gene at one end, perhaps through a read error. The read gets to within 3 residues of the CDR3 end, and the germline J gene fills in the rest. The chain couples TRBV16 to TRBJ1-1; D is uncertain. The CDR3 has 12 amino acids. Germline assignment: CDR1 KGHSY and CDR2 FQNENV. CDR3 bases read: TGTGCCAGCGGCCAGGTCAGCACTGAA. It specifies CASGQVSTE. The whole CDR3 sequence reads CASGQVSTEAFF. Filled out from reference TRBV16 and TRBJ1-1, the complete variable domain reads GEEVAQTPKHLVRGEGQKAKLYCAPIKGHSYVFWYQQVLKNEFKFLISFQNENVFDETGMPKERFSAKCLPNSPCSLEIQATKLEDSAVYFCASGQVSTEAFFGQGTRLTVV.